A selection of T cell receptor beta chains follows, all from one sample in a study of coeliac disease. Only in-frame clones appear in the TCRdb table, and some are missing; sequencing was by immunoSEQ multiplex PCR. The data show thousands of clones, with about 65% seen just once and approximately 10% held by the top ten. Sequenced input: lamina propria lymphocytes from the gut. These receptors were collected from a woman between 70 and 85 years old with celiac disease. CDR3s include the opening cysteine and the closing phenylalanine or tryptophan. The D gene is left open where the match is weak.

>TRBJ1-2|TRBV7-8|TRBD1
CASSPDRGVYGYTF
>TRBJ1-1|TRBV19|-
CASSSRAGGTEAFF
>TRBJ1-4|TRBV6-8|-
CASSYSDSEKLFF
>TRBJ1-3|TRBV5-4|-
CASSPGHYSGNTIYF
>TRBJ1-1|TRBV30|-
CAGGRQETEAFF
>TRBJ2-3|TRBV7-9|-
CASSRAGVADTQYF
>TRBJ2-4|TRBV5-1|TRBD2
CASSTSGGRQNIQYF
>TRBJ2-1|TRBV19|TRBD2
CASSIDPWTSASLGEQFF
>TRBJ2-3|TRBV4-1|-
CASSQGAPGTSTDTQYF
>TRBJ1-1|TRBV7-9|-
CASWTVNTEAFF
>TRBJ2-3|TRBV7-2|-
CASSLEASRTDTQYF
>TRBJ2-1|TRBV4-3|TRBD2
CASSQAPSGGAREQFF
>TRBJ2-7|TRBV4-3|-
CASSQGRSTLTYEQYF
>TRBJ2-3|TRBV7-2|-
CVSSIRSTDTQYF
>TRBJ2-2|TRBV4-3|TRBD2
CASSPGLGKNTGELFF
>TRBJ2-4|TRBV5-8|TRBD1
CASNWDRENIQYF
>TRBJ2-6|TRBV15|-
CATSRAQTGANVLTF
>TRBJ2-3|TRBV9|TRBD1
CASSGDRADSTDTQYF
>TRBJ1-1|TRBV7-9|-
CASSWGGVGTEAFF
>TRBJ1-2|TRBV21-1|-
CASGERGFYPTGRYGYTF
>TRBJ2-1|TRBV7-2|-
CASSWAGNEQFF
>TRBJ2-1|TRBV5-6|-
CASSRKGASRTNEQFF
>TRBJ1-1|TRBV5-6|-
CASSLYSPTEAFF
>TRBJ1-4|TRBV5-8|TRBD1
CASSAGTANSNEKLFF
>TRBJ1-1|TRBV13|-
CASSDHQGLVEAFF
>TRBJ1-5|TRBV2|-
CASSPDSRIYNQPQHF
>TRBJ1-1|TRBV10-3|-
CAIQGWDTEAFF
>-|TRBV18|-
CASSPGLKTGSYEQYF
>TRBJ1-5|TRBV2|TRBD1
CASRGDSNQPQHF